This entry describes one TCR beta chain. What it binds is unknown. One base away lies a much larger clone, so this may be a sequencing read error. This entry comes from a study of T cells in Graves' hyperthyroidism and ophthalmopathy. Points from the study as a whole: With a median lead of approximately six months before onset, the model predicted ophthalmopathy.

RNA transcripts served as the template for amplifying TCR beta CDR3 regions. The HTBI primer set served for first-round RT-PCR of the TCR CDR3. TCRdb passed the multiplex PCR reads through MiXCR, listing each CDR3 protein once. The sample records approximately 600,000 distinct CDR3 sequences, approximately 14% being singletons. The ends were cut back, 0 bases at V and 1 base at J, with 6 bases in the middle. Germline CDR1 LGHDT, CDR2 YNNKEL (reference sequence). The CDR3 consists of 14 residues. Fresh peripheral blood, roughly 10 ml, was the source of the PBMCs. This chain connects TRBV3-1 to TRBJ2-5; no definite D call. Material: blood. The sequence derives from a woman aged 18-29 years with Graves' ophthalmopathy. The CDR3 bases are TGTGCCAGCAGCCAAGATTTGGCCCAAGAGACCCAGTACTTC. It encodes CASSQDLAQETQYF.